These T cell receptor beta chains were read from a single sample in a study of T cell changes during pregnancy in multiple sclerosis. Sequenced by immunoSEQ multiplex PCR; TCRdb stores in-frame clones only, minus some. The data contain 45,000 to 55,000 clones, about 87% of them singletons. This material consisted of peripheral blood, taken in the first trimester of pregnancy. Source of these receptors: a female donor with multiple sclerosis, enrolled in a pregnancy study. The CDR3 runs from the conserved cysteine through the conserved F or W. D genes are given only for firm matches. Expanded clones are given a class, and other clones once, few, many or no size at all.

cdr3_aa,cdr3_nt,d_call,clone_size,v_call,j_call
CAISDPAGVAKNIQYF,TGTGCCATCAGTGACCCTGCGGGGGTAGCCAAAAACATTCAGTACTTC,TRBD2,.,TRBV10-3,TRBJ2-4
CASSLTSGGNEQFF,TGTGCCAGCAGCTTAACGTCGGGGGGCAATGAGCAGTTCTTC,TRBD2,.,TRBV7-3,TRBJ2-1
CASSPPSMTDTQYF,TGTGCCAGCTCACCACCGTCCATGACAGATACGCAGTATTTT,.,.,TRBV18,TRBJ2-3
CASSRGINSYEQYF,TGTGCCAGCAGCCGCGGAATTAACTCCTACGAGCAGTACTTC,.,.,TRBV6-1,TRBJ2-7
CSVTRGQGSNQPQHF,TGCAGCGTTACCCGAGGACAGGGGAGTAATCAGCCCCAGCATTTT,TRBD1,.,TRBV29-1,TRBJ1-5
CASSYRPTGGVQYF,TGTGCCAGCAGTTACCGTCCAACGGGGGGCGTGCAGTACTTC,.,.,TRBV6-5,TRBJ2-7
CASSPDRGLETQYF,TGTGCCAGCTCACCGGACAGGGGGTTGGAGACCCAGTACTTC,TRBD1,.,TRBV18,TRBJ2-5
CATSRDMTAEAFF,TGTGCCACCAGCAGAGATATGACAGCTGAAGCTTTCTTT,.,.,TRBV15,TRBJ1-1
CASSLAGPDTEAFF,TGTGCCAGCAGCTTAGCAGGGCCAGACACTGAAGCTTTCTTT,.,.,TRBV11-2,TRBJ1-1
CASSPVYLAEAFF,TGTGCCAGCTCACCCGTTTACTTGGCTGAAGCTTTCTTT,.,.,TRBV18,TRBJ1-1
CATSRDISEPGNTIYF,TGTGCCACCAGCAGAGATATTTCCGAGCCTGGAAACACCATATATTTT,.,.,TRBV15,TRBJ1-3
CASGTVLEAFF,TGTGCCAGTGGGACAGTCCTTGAAGCTTTCTTT,TRBD1,.,TRBV19,TRBJ1-1
CASRRTGRTEAFF,TGCGCCAGCAGGAGGACAGGACGTACTGAAGCTTTCTTT,TRBD1,.,TRBV4-1,TRBJ1-1
CASSLGDRGNQPQHF,TGTGCCAGCAGCTTAGGGGACAGGGGTAATCAGCCCCAGCATTTT,TRBD1,.,TRBV7-9,TRBJ1-5
CASSLVGTSGGLNEQFF,TGTGCCAGCAGCTTAGTCGGGACTAGCGGGGGTCTGAATGAGCAGTTCTTC,TRBD2,.,TRBV7-2,TRBJ2-1
CASSLSGDVVTEAFF,TGTGCCAGCAGCCTTTCGGGTGACGTCGTCACTGAAGCTTTCTTT,.,.,TRBV5-6,TRBJ1-1
CASSSPPTSGGNQPQHF,TGTGCCAGCAGCTCTCCCCCAACCTCGGGAGGCAATCAGCCCCAGCATTTT,.,.,TRBV7-3,TRBJ1-5
CAIHQPGLALDTQYF,TGTGCCATTCATCAGCCGGGACTAGCATTAGATACGCAGTATTTT,TRBD2,.,TRBV5-4,TRBJ2-3
CASSLGGAGSYEQYF,TGCGCCAGCAGCTTGGGTGGGGCCGGATCCTACGAGCAGTACTTC,.,once,TRBV5-1,TRBJ2-7
CASSLSSGVSYEQYF,TGTGCCAGCAGCCTAAGTAGCGGGGTGAGCTACGAGCAGTACTTC,TRBD2,.,TRBV9,TRBJ2-7